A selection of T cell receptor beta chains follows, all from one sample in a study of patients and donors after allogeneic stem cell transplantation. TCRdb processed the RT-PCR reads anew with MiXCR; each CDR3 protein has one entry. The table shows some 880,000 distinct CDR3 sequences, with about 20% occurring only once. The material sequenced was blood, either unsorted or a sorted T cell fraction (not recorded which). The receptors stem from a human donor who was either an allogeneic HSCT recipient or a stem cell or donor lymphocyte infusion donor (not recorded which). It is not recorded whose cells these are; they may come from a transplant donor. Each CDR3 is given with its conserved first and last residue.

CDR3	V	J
CASREANTGELFF	TRBV28	TRBJ2-2
CASSLDQGWTGELFF	TRBV5-1	TRBJ2-2
CAISESTGSTF	TRBV10-3	TRBJ1-2
CSVTLHSGEKLFF	TRBV29-1	TRBJ1-4
CSVWALTGELFF	TRBV29-1	TRBJ2-2
CSARGIGTFTEAFF	TRBV20-1	TRBJ1-1
CASSSLNHRGRVGEAFF	TRBV11-2	TRBJ1-1
CSVEDRRGSRPTGELFF	TRBV29-1	TRBJ2-2
CASSSKRGQSSYEQYF	TRBV5-1	TRBJ2-7
CATSRDRGDSYEQYF	TRBV15	TRBJ2-7
CSASQQVTDTQYF	TRBV20-1	TRBJ2-3
CASSFGPLAGGITDTQYF	TRBV11-1	TRBJ2-3
CSARAQGTYGYTF	TRBV20-1	TRBJ1-2
CASSPLLSYNEQFF	TRBV12-3/TRBV12-4	TRBJ2-1
CSVRVGVHTGELFF	TRBV29-1	TRBJ2-2
CASETGGNQPQHF	TRBV6-1	TRBJ1-5